This T cell receptor beta chain was profiled in a study of persistence of HIV-infected CD4 T cells. This was the immunoSEQ version 4 assay in survey mode. The protocol was immunoSEQ multiplex PCR, while the TCRdb copy is restricted to in-frame clones and leaves out a portion. The sample gives 15,000 to 20,000 clones, around 78% of which show up once; under 8% is in the top ten. Germline assignment: CDR1 MNHNS and CDR2 SASEGT. The CDR3 length is 13 residues. The germline V and J ends were trimmed by 2 bases and 11 bases, with 15 bases remaining between them. Points on this clone: What it recognizes is unknown.

Stimulation used 8 to 10 ug/mL lysate from CMV-infected fibroblasts. CD4+ T cells upregulating both CD40 ligand and CD69 were sorted as responding cells. The TCR was taken from an adult man with HIV who was CMV-seropositive. This chain joins TRBV6-1 and TRBJ1-1; the D is unclear. The sequencing used CD4+ T cells sorted from PBMCs after approximately 20-hour stimulation, collected from a patient who received antiretroviral therapy. The CDR3 DNA reads TGTGCCAGCAGTGAATCAGTAAAGTTGCGGGCTTTCTTT. Translation: CASSESVKLRAFF.